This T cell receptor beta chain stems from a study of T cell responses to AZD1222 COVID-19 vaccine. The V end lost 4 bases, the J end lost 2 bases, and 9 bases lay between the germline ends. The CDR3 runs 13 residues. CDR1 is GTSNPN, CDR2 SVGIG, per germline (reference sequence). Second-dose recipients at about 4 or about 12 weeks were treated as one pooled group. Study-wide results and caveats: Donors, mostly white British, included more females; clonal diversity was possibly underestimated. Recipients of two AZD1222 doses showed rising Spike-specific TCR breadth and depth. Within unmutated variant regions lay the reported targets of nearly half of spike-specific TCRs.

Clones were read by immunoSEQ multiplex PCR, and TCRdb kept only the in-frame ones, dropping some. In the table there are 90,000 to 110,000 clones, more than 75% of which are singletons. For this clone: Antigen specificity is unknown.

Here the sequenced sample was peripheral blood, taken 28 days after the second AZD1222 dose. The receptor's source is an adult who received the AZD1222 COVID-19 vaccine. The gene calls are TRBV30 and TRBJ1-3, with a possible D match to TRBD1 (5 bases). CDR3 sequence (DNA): TGTGCCTGGACGCGGGGGGCTGGAAACACCATATATTTT. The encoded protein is CAWTRGAGNTIYF.